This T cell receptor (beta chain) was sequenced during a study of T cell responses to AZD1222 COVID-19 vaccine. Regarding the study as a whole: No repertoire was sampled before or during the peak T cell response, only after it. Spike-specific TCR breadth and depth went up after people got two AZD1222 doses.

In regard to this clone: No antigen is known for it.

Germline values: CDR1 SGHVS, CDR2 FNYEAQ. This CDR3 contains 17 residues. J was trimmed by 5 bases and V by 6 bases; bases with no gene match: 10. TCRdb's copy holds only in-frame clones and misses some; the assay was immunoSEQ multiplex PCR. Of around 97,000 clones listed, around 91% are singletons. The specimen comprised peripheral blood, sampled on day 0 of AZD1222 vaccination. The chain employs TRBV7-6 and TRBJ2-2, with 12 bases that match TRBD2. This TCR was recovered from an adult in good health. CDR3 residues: CASSPSGGAIKTGELFF. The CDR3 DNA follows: TGTGCCAGCAGTCCTAGCGGGGGGGCCATTAAGACCGGGGAGCTGTTTTTT.